Listed below are T cell receptor beta chains from one sample, sequenced in a study of PD-L1 blockade in urothelial cancer. TCRdb's table, derived via immunoSEQ multiplex PCR, lists solely in-frame clones and lacks some. The sample carries approximately 44,000 clones, under 95% recorded once. The specimen comprised PBMCs, sampled around atezolizumab (anti-PD-L1) treatment. The receptors were gathered from a man in his 70s with urothelial cancer. The CDR3 runs from the conserved cysteine through the conserved F or W. D genes are given only for firm matches. For some rows the clone size is stated as once, few or many, or as a class when expanded; others skip it.

TRBJ2-7 | once | TRBV10-2 | . | TGCGCCAGCAGTGGCGTAAATCCCCACGAGCAGTACTTC | CASSGVNPHEQYF
TRBJ2-1 | . | TRBV19 | TRBD2 | TGTGCCAGTAGTACCAGGACTAGCGGGAGGGGAAATGAGCAGTTCTTC | CASSTRTSGRGNEQFF
TRBJ1-5 | . | TRBV4-1 | . | TGCGCCAGCAGCCAAGATCTACAGGCCGTTGGACCCCAGCATTTT | CASSQDLQAVGPQHF
TRBJ2-2 | once | TRBV28 | TRBD2 | TGTGCCAGCAGTTTAGCGGAACTAGCGATGAACACCGGGGAGCTGTTTTTT | CASSLAELAMNTGELFF
TRBJ2-5 | . | TRBV2 | . | TGTGCCAGCAGTGCAACGGGACTGCAAGAGACCCAGTACTTC | CASSATGLQETQYF
TRBJ1-1 | . | TRBV6-1 | TRBD1 | TGTGCCAGCAGAGAGGGGGCGAGAACTGAAGCTTTCTTT | CASREGARTEAFF
TRBJ2-7 | . | TRBV6-1 | . | TGTGCCAGCAGTGAAGCACGGCGGGCCTTCTACGAGCAGTACTTC | CASSEARRAFYEQYF
TRBJ2-2 | . | TRBV2 | . | TGTGCCAGCAGTGCAGGGTACACCGGGGAGCTGTTTTTT | CASSAGYTGELFF
TRBJ2-3 | . | TRBV28 | . | TGTGCCAGCAGCCCGAGACCCCCTAGGCGTGGCACAGATACGCAGTATTTT | CASSPRPPRRGTDTQYF
TRBJ2-3 | . | TRBV18 | TRBD2 | TGTGCCAGCTCACAGGCTTCGACTAGCGGAACAGATACGCAGTATTTT | CASSQASTSGTDTQYF
TRBJ2-7 | . | TRBV2 | . | TGTGCCAGCCGAAGAACCCTAGCAAGCTACGAGCAGTACTTC | CASRRTLASYEQYF
TRBJ2-5 | . | TRBV6-1 | TRBD1 | TGTGCCAGCAGTGGTCAGGGGACAGGCACAGAGACCCAGTACTTC | CASSGQGTGTETQYF
TRBJ2-3 | . | TRBV14 | TRBD2 | TGTGCCAGCAGCATCCGACTAGCGGATGTGCAGTATTTT | CASSIRLADVQYF
TRBJ2-5 | . | TRBV5-4 | . | TGTGCCAGCAGCTTGAGGGACACGCAAGAGACCCAGTACTTC | CASSLRDTQETQYF
TRBJ2-7 | . | TRBV11-2 | TRBD1 | TGTGCCAGCAGCCCGGGACAGGGGGACTACGAGCAGTACTTC | CASSPGQGDYEQYF
TRBJ2-7 | . | TRBV30 | . | TGTGCCTGGAGTGATCTTAGCGGAGTCCACGAGCAGTACTTC | CAWSDLSGVHEQYF
TRBJ2-3 | . | TRBV28 | TRBD1 | TGTGCCAGCAGTTCTACCAGGGGGAATACGCAGTATTTT | CASSSTRGNTQYF
TRBJ1-3 | . | TRBV27 | . | TGTGCCAGCAGTCAACACCCAACAGGGCTAGGCTCTGGAAACACCATATATTTT | CASSQHPTGLGSGNTIYF
TRBJ2-1 | . | TRBV28 | TRBD2 | TGTGCCAGCAGTCGAGCGGGGACCCCTTCGAGTGAGCAGTTCTTC | CASSRAGTPSSEQFF
TRBJ2-7 | . | TRBV6-5 | TRBD1 | TGTGCCAGCAGTTACTCCCGAGACAGGGGCTACGAGCAGTACTTC | CASSYSRDRGYEQYF
TRBJ2-7 | . | TRBV7-8 | TRBD1 | TGTGCCAGCAGCTTCGGCGCAGGGGGCGCCTACGAGCAGTACTTC | CASSFGAGGAYEQYF
TRBJ2-3 | . | TRBV5-5 | . | TGTGCCAGCAGGGGGGGACTCGGGGCTCCAGATACGCAGTATTTT | CASRGGLGAPDTQYF
TRBJ1-1 | . | TRBV15 | TRBD1 | TGTGCCACCAGCAGAGGACCAGACAGGGCGAGCGGTGAAGCTTTCTTT | CATSRGPDRASGEAFF
TRBJ2-7 | . | TRBV5-1 | TRBD1 | TGCGCCAGCAGCCTAACTCCAGGACAGGGGGCCTACGAGCAGTACTTC | CASSLTPGQGAYEQYF
TRBJ2-1 | . | TRBV10-3 | TRBD1 | TGTGCCATCTCGGTGGGACAGGGAGGCAATGAGCAGTTCTTC | CAISVGQGGNEQFF
TRBJ2-7 | . | TRBV12-2 | . | TGTGCAAGTCGCTTAGTGGAGACTAGCGGGACCTACGAGCAGTACTTC | CASRLVETSGTYEQYF
TRBJ1-5 | . | TRBV19 | . | TGTGCCAGTAGTAGCACTAGGATAAGACAGCCCCAGCATTTT | CASSSTRIRQPQHF
TRBJ2-5 | . | TRBV4-1 | TRBD2 | TGCGCCAGCAGCCTTATTGGGAGGGCCAAAGAGACCCAGTACTTC | CASSLIGRAKETQYF
TRBJ2-5 | once | TRBV28 | TRBD2 | TGTGCCAGCAGTTTTATCCGCGGGAGGGGGCCAGAGACCCAGTACTTC | CASSFIRGRGPETQYF
TRBJ1-1 | . | TRBV27 | . | TGTGCCAGCAGTCCCTCCCAGTCGAACACTGAAGCTTTCTTT | CASSPSQSNTEAFF
TRBJ2-3 | . | TRBV6-5 | . | TGTGCCAGCTCAAGTACGGGTACGCAGTATTTT | CASSSTGTQYF
TRBJ2-1 | . | TRBV29-1 | TRBD2 | TGCAGCGTTGAATCGACGGGAGGATACAATGAGCAGTTCTTC | CSVESTGGYNEQFF
TRBJ2-7 | . | TRBV5-8 | . | TGTGCCAGCAGCGCGTCGGCCGGGAGCTCCTACGAGCAGTACTTC | CASSASAGSSYEQYF
TRBJ2-3 | . | TRBV5-6 | . | TGTGCCAGCAGCTTTGAGCGCACAGATACGCAGTATTTT | CASSFERTDTQYF
TRBJ1-1 | . | TRBV7-8 | . | TGTGCCAGCAGACAACAGGGTTTCAACACTGAAGCTTTCTTT | CASRQQGFNTEAFF
TRBJ2-7 | . | TRBV7-8 | TRBD2 | TGTGCCAGCAGCTTTGGGCTAGCGGGAGCCCAATCCTACGAGCAGTACTTC | CASSFGLAGAQSYEQYF
TRBJ2-1 | . | TRBV5-1 | . | TGCGCCAGCAGCCCAGGGGGAGGCATCTACAATGAGCAGTTCTTC | CASSPGGGIYNEQFF
TRBJ1-2 | few | TRBV6-5 | TRBD1 | TGTGCCAGCAGTTTTACAGGGGTCTATGGCTACACCTTC | CASSFTGVYGYTF
TRBJ2-3 | . | TRBV28 | . | TGTGCCAGCAGTTTAAGGGGTGAACTCACAGATACGCAGTATTTT | CASSLRGELTDTQYF
TRBJ2-1 | . | TRBV19 | TRBD2 | TGTGCCAGTAGGCTCATGGGGGGGAGCCGTAATGAGCAGTTCTTC | CASRLMGGSRNEQFF
TRBJ2-3 | . | TRBV2 | . | TGTGCCAGCAGAGGGGTCACAGATACGCAGTATTTT | CASRGVTDTQYF
TRBJ2-7 | . | TRBV28 | TRBD1 | TGTGCCAGCACCCTCGGACAGGTATTTGAGCAGTACTTC | CASTLGQVFEQYF
TRBJ2-1 | . | TRBV9 | TRBD1 | TGTGCCAGCAGCGTAGGTTGGAGGACAGGGGGCCCGAATGAGCAGTTCTTC | CASSVGWRTGGPNEQFF
TRBJ2-3 | few | TRBV5-5 | . | TGTGCCAGCATCTTAGCAACCAGCACAGATACGCAGTATTTT | CASILATSTDTQYF
TRBJ2-1 | . | TRBV5-1 | TRBD2 | TGCGCCAGCACGTCCGGACTAGATTACAATGAGCAGTTCTTC | CASTSGLDYNEQFF
TRBJ2-3 | . | TRBV10-1 | TRBD2 | TGCGCCAGCAGCCGTAGCGGGAGCAACTCTAGCACAGATACGCAGTATTTT | CASSRSGSNSSTDTQYF
TRBJ1-5 | once | TRBV6-1 | . | TGTGCCAGCAACCCCAGGGAAGGCAATCAGCCCCAGCATTTT | CASNPREGNQPQHF
TRBJ2-6 | . | TRBV30 | TRBD1 | TGTGCCTGGGAACTCGGGACAGGGGCTGGGGCCAACGTCCTGACTTTC | CAWELGTGAGANVLTF
TRBJ1-1 | . | TRBV6-4 | . | TGTGCCAGCAGACTCTCCCGGAACACTGAAGCTTTCTTT | CASRLSRNTEAFF
TRBJ2-2 | few | TRBV28 | TRBD1 | TGTGCCAGCACCCGGGACAGGGCTTACGGGGAGCTGTTTTTT | CASTRDRAYGELFF
TRBJ1-5 | . | TRBV5-6 | TRBD1 | TGTGCCAGCAGCAAGACAGGGGGACGTCAGCCCCAGCATTTT | CASSKTGGRQPQHF
TRBJ1-1 | . | TRBV28 | . | TGTGCCAGCAACATACAGGGCAGCCCTGAAGCTTTCTTT | CASNIQGSPEAFF
TRBJ1-1 | . | TRBV11-2 | . | TGTGCCAGCAGCCCCACCGCGAACGCTGAAGCTTTCTTT | CASSPTANAEAFF
TRBJ2-7 | . | TRBV4-1 | TRBD2 | TGCGCCAGCAGCCAGAGGACTAGCTCCTACGAGCAGTACTTC | CASSQRTSSYEQYF
TRBJ2-3 | . | TRBV28 | . | TGTGCCAGCAGTTTAAGGATAGGGGGGGGCCCAGATACGCAGTATTTT | CASSLRIGGGPDTQYF